Below, 8 T cell receptor beta chains from the same sample are listed, as sequenced in a study of blood T cell repertoires in COVID-19 (dated by TCRdb to 2018 to 2021). Library method: the immunoSEQ multiplex PCR assay. The immuneACCESS repertoire file appears here via TCRdb, limited to in-frame rearrangements. These files lack a portion of the clones; in checked studies, under half of the deficit traces to unresolved V genes, and the cause of the others is not known. This sample is represented by 200,000 to 250,000 clones; 86% of them were singletons. Around 2.1% of the sample goes to the ten largest clones. The sequenced sample was PBMCs or T cells enriched from blood (not recorded which). Source of these receptors: a woman in her fifties or sixties who had recovered from COVID-19.

This clone was found a few times. The V and J genes are TRBV5-4 and TRBJ1-2; D gene uncertain. The CDR3 length is 14 residues. Germline assignment: CDR1 SGHNT and CDR2 YYREEE (reference sequence). Trimming removed 4 bases at V and 8 bases at J, with 18 bases between. The CDR3 coding sequence is TGTGCCAGCAGCCCGAGTAGGAACCAGAGGGGCTACACCTTC. Translation: CASSPSRNQRGYTF. Filled out from reference TRBV5-4 and TRBJ1-2, the complete variable domain reads ETGVTQSPTHLIKTRGQQVTLRCSSQSGHNTVSWYQQALGQGPQFIFQYYREEENGRGNFPPRFSGLQFPNYSSELNVNALELDDSALYLCASSPSRNQRGYTFGSGTRLTVV.

The chain employs TRBV7-6 and TRBJ1-1; 7 positions agree with TRBD1. CDR1 is SGHVS and CDR2 is FNYEAQ in the germline V gene. The length of the CDR3 is 16 residues. J lost 1 base, V lost 5 bases, and 10 bases had no gene match. CDR3: CASSRRYRGTNTEAFF. The CDR3 DNA follows: TGTGCCAGCAGCAGAAGGTACAGGGGAACGAACACTGAAGCTTTCTTT.

V gene TRBV19 combines with J gene TRBJ2-1; 13 bases map to TRBD2. Germline trimming cut 5 bases from V and 7 bases from J; bases unmatched to any gene: 8. Germline-derived CDR1 and CDR2 are LNHDA and SQIVND (reference sequence). The CDR3 loop spans 16 amino acids. The CDR3 protein is CASSWTSGRWGNEQFF. The CDR3 DNA reads as TGTGCCAGTAGTTGGACTAGCGGGAGATGGGGGAATGAGCAGTTCTTC.

The rearrangement joins TRBV9 to TRBJ1-4; D is ambiguous. With 3 bases removed from V and 8 bases from J, the gap between germline ends came to 14 bases. The germline CDR1 and CDR2 sequences are SGDLS and YYNGEE. This CDR3 has 14 residues. The CDR3 here is CASSAGRSPEKLFF. The DNA for the CDR3 is TGTGCCAGCAGCGCCGGCAGGTCCCCAGAAAAACTGTTTTTT.

The chain uses TRBV5-6 and TRBJ1-5, with TRBD1 matching 10 bases. The CDR3 extends over 15 amino acids. With 0 bases clipped from V and 5 bases from J, the junction kept 2 bases outside the gene matches. Germline CDR1 reads SGHDT; CDR2 reads YYEEEE. The CDR3 is CASSLAGQGDQPQHF. The CDR3 DNA reads TGTGCCAGCAGCTTGGCCGGACAGGGGGATCAGCCCCAGCATTTT.

V and J are TRBV5-1 and TRBJ2-3, with 8 bases identical to TRBD1. Trimming cost V 8 bases and J 0 bases; bases outside gene matches: 5. CDR3 length: 14 amino acids. The germline gives CDR1 SGHRS, CDR2 YFSETQ. The DNA for the CDR3 is TGCGCCAGTGGACAGGGCCTGAGCACAGATACGCAGTATTTT. As protein: CASGQGLSTDTQYF.

This clone was observed a few times. At one end, the junction sequence differs from germline, possibly due to a read error. The chain has TRBV5-6 and TRBJ1-2; D might be TRBD1 (5 bases). The V gene's germline CDR1 is SGHDT and CDR2 YYEEEE. The CDR3 runs 11 residues. The CDR3, as DNA: TGTGCCAGCAGCGCGGGACGGGAGGTCTCCTTC. Translation: CASSAGREVSF.

The J gene is TRBJ1-2, the V gene TRBV4-2; D not resolved. With 1 base removed from V and 5 bases from J, the gap between germline ends came to 11 bases. Germline CDR1 reads LGHNA; CDR2 reads YNFKEQ. The CDR3 sequence is 14 residues long. The CDR3 bases are TGTGCCAGCAGCCAAGGCTGGGGAGAGTATGGCTACACCTTC. It encodes CASSQGWGEYGYTF.